The rows below give T cell receptor beta chains drawn from one sample of a study of cytomegalovirus exposure and HLA in healthy donors. TCRdb's copy holds only in-frame clones and misses some; the assay was immunoSEQ multiplex PCR. The data hold about 110,000 clones, with 70% to 80% observed a single time. Sequenced input: PBMCs. The receptor source for this set is a female donor in good health and CMV-seropositive. The CDR3 runs from the conserved cysteine through the conserved F or W. D genes are given only for firm matches. Clone size is shown for a subset of rows, as once, few, many or a class of expanded clone.

size: .; V: TRBV7-3; J: TRBJ2-5; D: .; CDR3: CASSRGGQETQYF; DNA: TGTGCCAGCAGCAGGGGGGGCCAAGAGACCCAGTACTTC
size: .; V: TRBV18; J: TRBJ2-7; D: TRBD2; CDR3: CASSPGLAGAVAYEQYF; DNA: TGTGCCAGCTCACCGGGACTAGCGGGAGCGGTGGCCTACGAGCAGTACTTC
size: .; V: TRBV28; J: TRBJ1-5; D: TRBD1; CDR3: CASSLLAGGRNQPQHF; DNA: TGTGCCAGCAGTTTATTGGCAGGGGGGAGAAATCAGCCCCAGCATTTT
size: once; V: TRBV5-1; J: TRBJ2-5; D: .; CDR3: CASRLDRQETQYF; DNA: TGCGCCAGCAGGCTCGACAGGCAAGAGACCCAGTACTTC
size: .; V: TRBV27; J: TRBJ2-7; D: TRBD1; CDR3: CASSLPGRQGHEQYF; DNA: TGTGCCAGCAGTCTACCAGGTAGACAGGGCCACGAGCAGTACTTC
size: .; V: TRBV4-3; J: TRBJ2-5; D: .; CDR3: CASSQDISSGETQYF; DNA: TGCGCCAGCAGCCAAGATATCTCGAGCGGAGAGACCCAGTACTTC
size: .; V: TRBV2; J: TRBJ2-3; D: .; CDR3: CASVTGTETDTQYF; DNA: TGTGCCAGTGTTACCGGGACTGAAACAGATACGCAGTATTTT
size: .; V: TRBV27; J: TRBJ1-2; D: TRBD1; CDR3: CASSLSPRDSHVYGYTF; DNA: TGTGCCAGCAGTTTATCCCCCCGGGACAGTCATGTCTATGGCTACACCTTC
size: few; V: TRBV2; J: TRBJ2-1; D: TRBD2; CDR3: CASSEAREGLGQFF; DNA: TGTGCCAGCAGTGAAGCGCGGGAGGGGCTAGGGCAGTTCTTC
size: .; V: TRBV19; J: TRBJ2-3; D: .; CDR3: CASSIGQSTDTQYF; DNA: TGTGCCAGTAGTATAGGACAGAGCACAGATACGCAGTATTTT
size: .; V: TRBV5-1; J: TRBJ2-7; D: TRBD1; CDR3: CASSLRDSIHF; DNA: TGCGCCAGCAGCCTACGGGACAGTATTCACTTC
size: .; V: TRBV4-2; J: TRBJ1-2; D: .; CDR3: CASSQDLYSLYGYTF; DNA: TGTGCCAGCAGCCAAGATCTATACTCTCTCTATGGCTACACCTTC
size: .; V: TRBV11-3; J: TRBJ2-5; D: TRBD2; CDR3: CASSSGLAGAQETQYF; DNA: TGTGCCAGCAGCTCCGGACTAGCGGGGGCCCAAGAGACCCAGTACTTC
size: .; V: TRBV6-1; J: TRBJ2-2; D: .; CDR3: CASSEFSFTGELFF; DNA: TGTGCCAGCAGTGAATTTAGTTTCACCGGGGAGCTGTTTTTT
size: .; V: TRBV6-6; J: TRBJ2-3; D: .; CDR3: CASSYNRARTDTQYF; DNA: TGTGCCAGCAGTTATAACAGGGCCCGCACAGATACGCAGTATTTT
size: .; V: TRBV30; J: TRBJ1-1; D: .; CDR3: CAWSSQGRFAEAFF; DNA: TGTGCCTGGAGTTCACAGGGTAGGTTCGCTGAAGCTTTCTTT
size: .; V: TRBV10-3; J: TRBJ2-2; D: TRBD2; CDR3: CAISESGLAGPTNTGELFF; DNA: TGTGCCATCAGTGAGTCGGGACTAGCGGGGCCTACGAACACCGGGGAGCTGTTTTTT
size: .; V: TRBV5-4; J: TRBJ2-5; D: .; CDR3: CASSLGSMGGQETQYF; DNA: TGTGCCAGCAGCTTGGGGAGCATGGGGGGCCAAGAGACCCAGTACTTC
size: .; V: TRBV10-3; J: TRBJ2-1; D: .; CDR3: CAISESEYLHNEQFF; DNA: TGTGCCATCAGTGAGTCGGAGTACCTTCACAATGAGCAGTTCTTC
size: .; V: TRBV4-1; J: TRBJ2-1; D: TRBD1; CDR3: CASSQVYRDRVYNEQFF; DNA: TGCGCCAGCAGCCAAGTGTACCGGGACAGGGTATACAATGAGCAGTTCTTC
size: once; V: TRBV5-4; J: TRBJ1-1; D: .; CDR3: CASSPSRGGRRTEAFF; DNA: TGTGCCAGCAGCCCCTCGCGGGGGGGGCGCAGGACCGAAGCTTTCTTT
size: .; V: TRBV9; J: TRBJ1-1; D: .; CDR3: CASSGGGARRNTEAFF; DNA: TGTGCCAGCAGCGGGGGAGGAGCCCGGCGGAACACTGAAGCTTTCTTT
size: .; V: TRBV12-5; J: TRBJ1-3; D: .; CDR3: CASGWGRARNTIYF; DNA: TGTGCTAGTGGCTGGGGGAGGGCGCGAAACACCATATATTTT
size: .; V: TRBV4-1; J: TRBJ1-3; D: .; CDR3: CASRAVKGSGNTIYF; DNA: TGCGCCAGCAGAGCGGTCAAGGGCTCTGGAAACACCATATATTTT
size: .; V: TRBV11-2; J: TRBJ1-1; D: .; CDR3: CASSLGVGEEAFF; DNA: TGTGCCAGCAGCTTAGGTGTCGGGGAGGAAGCTTTCTTT
size: .; V: TRBV12-5; J: TRBJ2-1; D: TRBD2; CDR3: CASGPMVGGRYYNEQFF; DNA: TGTGCTAGTGGCCCAATGGTTGGCGGGAGATATTACAATGAGCAGTTCTTC
size: .; V: TRBV28; J: TRBJ1-2; D: TRBD1; CDR3: CASADRVYGYTF; DNA: TGTGCCAGCGCCGACAGGGTCTATGGCTACACCTTC
size: .; V: TRBV6-6; J: TRBJ1-1; D: .; CDR3: CASSYSSVREAFF; DNA: TGTGCCAGCAGTTACTCGAGTGTCCGTGAAGCTTTCTTT
size: once; V: TRBV7-9; J: TRBJ1-1; D: .; CDR3: CASSLVGEAFF; DNA: TGTGCCAGCAGCTTGGTCGGTGAAGCTTTCTTT
size: .; V: TRBV9; J: TRBJ2-6; D: TRBD1; CDR3: CASSPHLGTGNSGANVLTF; DNA: TGTGCCAGCAGCCCTCATCTAGGGACAGGGAACTCTGGGGCCAACGTCCTGACTTTC
size: .; V: TRBV27; J: TRBJ2-1; D: TRBD2; CDR3: CASSLFGASGGYNEQFF; DNA: TGTGCCAGCAGTTTATTTGGCGCTAGCGGGGGATACAATGAGCAGTTCTTC
size: .; V: TRBV9; J: TRBJ1-6; D: .; CDR3: CASSPRTGNSPLHF; DNA: TGTGCCAGCAGCCCCCGGACGGGAAATTCACCCCTCCACTTT
size: few; V: TRBV7-2; J: TRBJ2-3; D: TRBD1; CDR3: CASSFMDRLRTDTQYF; DNA: TGTGCCAGCAGCTTCATGGACAGGCTTCGCACAGATACGCAGTATTTT
size: .; V: TRBV29-1; J: TRBJ1-1; D: TRBD1; CDR3: CSATGDEGTEAFF; DNA: TGCAGCGCCACAGGGGATGAAGGGACTGAAGCTTTCTTT
size: .; V: TRBV27; J: TRBJ2-7; D: TRBD2; CDR3: CASSLWPSGYEQYF; DNA: TGTGCCAGCAGTTTATGGCCTAGCGGCTACGAGCAGTACTTC
size: .; V: TRBV9; J: TRBJ1-2; D: TRBD1; CDR3: CASSSQAGGLYGYTF; DNA: TGTGCCAGCAGCAGCCAAGCAGGGGGTCTCTATGGCTACACCTTC
size: .; V: TRBV19; J: TRBJ2-1; D: TRBD2; CDR3: CASSLSGTTSNEQFF; DNA: TGTGCCAGTAGTCTGTCCGGGACTACCAGCAATGAGCAGTTCTTC
size: .; V: TRBV5-5; J: TRBJ1-2; D: .; CDR3: CASSSAPGLYGYTF; DNA: TGTGCCAGCAGTTCCGCCCCAGGGCTCTATGGCTACACCTTC
size: .; V: TRBV29-1; J: TRBJ1-1; D: .; CDR3: CSVAQSMNTEAFF; DNA: TGCAGCGTTGCGCAGTCGATGAACACTGAAGCTTTCTTT
size: .; V: TRBV6-6; J: TRBJ1-1; D: TRBD1; CDR3: CASSYSAQGRGFGAFF; DNA: TGTGCCAGCAGTTACTCCGCACAGGGGCGCGGGTTTGGGGCTTTCTTT
size: .; V: TRBV9; J: TRBJ2-7; D: TRBD2; CDR3: CASSFSGTSGYEQYF; DNA: TGTGCCAGCAGCTTCTCCGGGACTAGCGGTTACGAGCAGTACTTC
size: .; V: TRBV4-2; J: TRBJ2-5; D: .; CDR3: CASSQDTTMPGAQYF; DNA: TGTGCCAGCAGCCAAGATACTACCATGCCGGGGGCCCAGTACTTC
size: .; V: TRBV7-2; J: TRBJ2-3; D: .; CDR3: CASSLFTLSTDTQYF; DNA: TGTGCCAGCAGCCTTTTTACTTTGAGTACAGATACGCAGTATTTT
size: .; V: TRBV28; J: TRBJ2-4; D: TRBD1; CDR3: CASSIQGDLGIQYF; DNA: TGTGCCAGCAGTATCCAGGGGGACCTGGGCATTCAGTACTTC
size: .; V: TRBV5-1; J: TRBJ2-7; D: TRBD2; CDR3: CASSLTRTSGTNYEQYF; DNA: TGCGCCAGTAGCTTGACTAGGACTAGCGGTACAAACTACGAGCAGTACTTC